The clone carrying this T cell receptor (beta chain) has more than one count but fewer than ten. The antigen is unknown. This sample is part of a study of T cells in localized non-small cell lung cancer. Trimming took 11 bases from V and 8 from J, leaving 21 bases between them. Germline lookup yields CDR1 MNHGY and CDR2 SAAAGT. This CDR3 has 13 residues. Study observations and caveats: Sequencing was restricted to one tumor region; therefore, heterogeneity remains possible. Of the top 100 tumor clones, median around 60 were in adjacent lung, some 30 among its top 100.

The table came from immunoSEQ multiplex PCR; TCRdb's copy has only in-frame clones and leaves some out. The sample shows some 2,200 clones, roughly 40% of them seen only once. The gene calls are TRBV6-8 and TRBJ1-1; D is unclear. This clonotype was sampled from a male donor older than 55 with stage II squamous cell lung carcinoma. Sample: lung tumor tissue, taken before any cancer treatment. The CDR3 loop is CAARSAPEKEAFF. The CDR3 DNA follows: TGTGCCGCCCGCAGTGCCCCGGAGAAGGAAGCTTTCTTT.